This TCR beta chain derives from a study of cytomegalovirus exposure and HLA in healthy donors. CDR1 is LNHDA and CDR2 is SQIVND in the germline V gene (reference sequence). The CDR3 sequence is 13 residues long. Deletions cut 1 base from V and 3 bases from J, with 5 bases between. Study-level results: With high specificity and sensitivity, the classifier reportedly diagnosed cytomegalovirus status. Through in vitro validation, three CMV-associated chains were shown to be specific for CMV antigens. Among TCR beta chains, those listed as cytomegalovirus-associated numbered about 160. According to a later analysis, TCR clusters from the first cohort tended to co-occur in the 120 or so validation repertoires.

On this clone: The antigen remains unidentified.

Measured with immunoSEQ multiplex PCR; TCRdb has only the in-frame clones, and not every one. The sample has about 200,000 clones, around 90% seen once. The sequence was obtained from a woman aged 18 to 35 in good health and CMV-seropositive. This chain connects TRBV19 to TRBJ2-3; D not resolved. Input material: PBMCs. The CDR3 reads CASSIAETDTQYF. The CDR3, as DNA: TGTGCCAGTAGTATAGCTGAGACAGATACGCAGTATTTT.